What follows are 5 T cell receptor beta chains derived from one specimen sequenced in a study of tumor-infiltrating lymphocytes in primary liver carcinoma. Taking about 18-31 mg of unsorted bulk tissue, the authors co-extracted RNA and DNA. The input was roughly 0.5 ug total RNA; TCR beta cDNA was made from it with a constant-region primer. Three rounds of nested multiplex PCR with slightly modified ARM-PCR produced TCR beta libraries. Use of TRBV1-TRBV30 forward primers with a C-beta reverse primer characterized the first two PCR rounds, which lasted roughly 11 cycles each. TCRdb re-derived calls from the multiplex PCR reads in MiXCR, one entry per CDR3 protein. The sample lists 99,000 or so distinct CDR3 sequences, roughly 80% occurring once. The sample comprised liver tumor tissue from sampling region 3. Subset meaning: tumor region T3, left-lateral pole. These receptors were taken from a man in his forties with primary liver carcinoma and hepatitis B virus infection.

V and J are TRBV6-2 or TRBV6-3 and TRBJ2-1; D is possibly TRBD2 (6 bases). Germline V CDR1 and CDR2: MNHEY, SVGEGT. CDR3 length: 14 residues. V lost 10 bases to trimming and J lost 1 base, with 14 bases between them. As DNA, the CDR3 is TGTGCCAAGACGCACGGAGGGTCCTACAATGAGCAGTTCTTC. Encoded protein: CAKTHGGSYNEQFF.

A few counts support this clonotype. The chain carries TRBV20-1 and TRBJ2-2, with D unresolved. The CDR3 runs to 16 residues. Trimming cost V 6 bases and J 3 bases, with 20 bases left between them. The germline CDR1 and CDR2 sequences are DFQATT and SNEGSKA (reference sequence). In nucleotides, the CDR3 is TGCAGTGCCCCAGTTTGGGGTTCGGTCGACACCGGGGAGCTGTTTTTT. Translated: CSAPVWGSVDTGELFF.

A note on this clonotype: One junction end does not reproduce the germline sequence, and a read error may be involved. The chain has TRBV7-8 and TRBJ2-7; D call uncertain. Germline-derived CDR1 and CDR2 are SGHVS and FQNEAQ. CDR3 length: 11 residues. CDR3: CAGSLSCEQYF. CDR3 DNA sequence: TGTGCCGGCAGCTTATCCTGCGAGCAGTATTTC.

Turning to this clonotype: The junction departs from germline at one end; a sequencing error may be responsible. The chain has TRBV6-5 and TRBJ2-1, with TRBD2 matching over 11 bases. Germline V gives CDR1 MNHEY, CDR2 SVGAGI. The CDR3 runs to 20 residues. CDR3 residues: CASSSPWLAGGGALGNEQFF. CDR3 sequence (DNA): TGTGCCAGTAGTTCCCCGTGGCTAGCGGGAGGAGGGGCCTTGGGCAATGAGCAGTTCTTC.

This clonotype was picked up a small number of times. The V call is TRBV7-3, the J call TRBJ1-2; 8 positions agree with TRBD1. The germline gives CDR1 SGHTA, CDR2 FQGTGA. The CDR3 is made up of 13 amino acids. J was trimmed by 6 bases and V by 2 bases; bases with no gene match: 2. The CDR3 loop reads CASSLSGGDGYTF. CDR3 bases: TGTGCCAGCAGCTTATCAGGGGGCGATGGCTACACCTTC.